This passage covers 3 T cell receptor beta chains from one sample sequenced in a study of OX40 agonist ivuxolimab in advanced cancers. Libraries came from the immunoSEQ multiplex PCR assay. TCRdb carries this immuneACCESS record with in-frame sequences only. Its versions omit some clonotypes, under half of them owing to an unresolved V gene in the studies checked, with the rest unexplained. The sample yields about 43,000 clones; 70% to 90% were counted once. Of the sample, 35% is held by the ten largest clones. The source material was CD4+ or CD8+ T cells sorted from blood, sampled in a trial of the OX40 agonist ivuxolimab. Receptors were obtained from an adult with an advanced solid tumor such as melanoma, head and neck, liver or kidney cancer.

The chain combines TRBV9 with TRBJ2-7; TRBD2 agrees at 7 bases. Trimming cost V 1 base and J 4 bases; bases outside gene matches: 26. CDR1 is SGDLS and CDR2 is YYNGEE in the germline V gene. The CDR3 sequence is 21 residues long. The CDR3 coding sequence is TGTGCCAGCAGCGTATTGAGGAGTGGACCGTATTTGGGGCGGGGGTATTACGAGCAGTACTTC. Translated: CASSVLRSGPYLGRGYYEQYF.

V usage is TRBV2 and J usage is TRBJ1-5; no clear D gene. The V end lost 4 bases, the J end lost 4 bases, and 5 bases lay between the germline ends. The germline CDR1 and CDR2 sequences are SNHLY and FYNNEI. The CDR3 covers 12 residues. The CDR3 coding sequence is TGTGCCAGCAGTGCCGGGAATCAGCCCCAGCATTTT. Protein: CASSAGNQPQHF.

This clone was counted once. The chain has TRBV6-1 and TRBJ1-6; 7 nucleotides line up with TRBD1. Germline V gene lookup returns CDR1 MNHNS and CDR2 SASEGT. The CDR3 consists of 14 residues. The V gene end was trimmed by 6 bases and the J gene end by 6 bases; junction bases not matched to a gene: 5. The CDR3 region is CASRRTGVNSPLHF. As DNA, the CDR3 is TGTGCCAGCAGAAGGACAGGAGTTAATTCACCCCTCCACTTT.